The 21 T cell receptor beta chains below were found in one sample sequenced in a study of blood T cells in healthy people across ages. The second PCR ran roughly 6 to 11 cycles with a sample-barcoded 5' primer and J-beta primers. One entry per CDR3 protein results from TCRdb running MiXCR on the 5' RACE reads. The sample holds roughly 500,000 distinct CDR3 sequences, 25% to 30% seen once. The sample taken for sequencing was blood. These receptor sequences come from an older woman in good health.

With regard to this clonotype: At one end, the junction sequence differs from germline, possibly due to a read error. This chain connects TRBV27 to TRBJ1-4; D might be TRBD1 (6 bases). The CDR3 runs to 15 residues. Germline CDR1 reads MNHEY; CDR2 reads SMNVEV (reference sequence). CDR3 loop: CASSATGRANEKLFF. The DNA of the CDR3 is TGTGCCAGCAGTGCAACAGGGAGGGCTAACGAAAAACTGTTTTTT.

The CDR3 nucleotides read TGTGCCACCAGCGTCGACAGGAGGACCTCTGGAAACACCATATATTTT. Its protein is CATSVDRRTSGNTIYF. The chain couples TRBV15 to TRBJ1-3; tentatively, D is TRBD1 (6 bases). This CDR3 spans 16 amino acids. Per germline, CDR1 LNHNV and CDR2 YYDKDF (reference sequence). V shed 5 bases and J shed 0 bases, with 14 bases lying between them.

V and J are TRBV3-1 and TRBJ2-1, with 7 bases aligning to TRBD1. The CDR3 is 16 amino acids. The trim removed 0 bases at V and 4 bases at J, leaving 6 bases unmatched. Germline lookup yields CDR1 LGHDT and CDR2 YNNKEL (reference sequence). The CDR3 bases are TGTGCCAGCAGCCAAGATCGGGGACAGCGTTACAATGAGCAGTTCTTC. It encodes CASSQDRGQRYNEQFF.

The J gene is TRBJ2-5, the V gene TRBV5-1, with 9 positions matching TRBD1. V dropped 3 bases and J dropped 1; count of bases not matched to a gene: 7. This CDR3 is built from 16 residues. The germline V gene encodes CDR1 SGHRS and CDR2 YFSETQ. The CDR3 sequence: CASSSGTGSIQETQYF. CDR3 in DNA: TGCGCCAGCAGCTCCGGGACAGGGTCAATCCAAGAGACCCAGTACTTC.

This chain joins TRBV9 and TRBJ2-5; D perhaps matches TRBD1 (6 bases). The end of the DNA fits TRBJ2-1 better, so the J call may be wrong. The CDR3 covers 14 residues. The germline V gene has CDR1 SGDLS and CDR2 YYNGEE. The CDR3, as DNA: TGTGCCAGCAGCGTAGCGGGCAGGGGAAATGAGCAGTTCTTC. Amino acid sequence: CASSVAGRGNEQFF.

This clonotype has just a few counts. The chain employs TRBV10-3 and TRBJ2-5; 13 nucleotides align to TRBD2. Germline V gives CDR1 ENHRY, CDR2 SYGVKD. This CDR3 spans 17 amino acids. With V trimmed by 8 bases and J by 1 base, 10 bases remained unmatched. The CDR3 nucleotides are TGTGCCATCTCCGGGACTAGCGGGGTAGGCGTCCAAGAGACCCAGTACTTC. Protein: CAISGTSGVGVQETQYF.

A few counts support this clonotype. The chain has TRBV6-2 or TRBV6-3 and TRBJ2-1; 7 bases are shared with TRBD1. The J segment lost 6 bases and the V segment lost 6 bases, leaving 17 bases of the junction unmatched. CDR1 and CDR2 from the germline V gene are MNHEY and SVGEGT. The CDR3 has 17 residues. The CDR3 nucleotides are TGTGCCAGCAGCCAGTTGGTTGGGACAGCTAACTCCAATGAGCAGTTCTTC. Its translation: CASSQLVGTANSNEQFF.

In its sample, this clonotype was seen a few times. DNA of the CDR3: TGTGCCAGCAGCTTAAGCCCTACTAGCGGGACCCAAGAGACCCAGTACTTC. It yields the protein CASSLSPTSGTQETQYF. V and J are TRBV7-7 and TRBJ2-5; TRBD2 matches at 10 bases. J was trimmed by 1 base and V by 2 bases; bases with no gene match: 7. The V gene's germline CDR1 is SSHAT and CDR2 FNYEAQ (reference sequence). This CDR3 spans 17 amino acids.

This clonotype was counted a few times. The rearrangement links TRBV9 to TRBJ1-5, with D tentatively TRBD1 (5 bases). The V end was cut by 4 bases, the J end by 4 bases, with 12 bases between. This CDR3 is built from 14 residues. In germline, CDR1 is SGDLS, CDR2 YYNGEE. CDR3 sequence: CASSLLGDNQPQHF. The CDR3 coding sequence is TGTGCCAGCAGCCTACTAGGGGATAATCAGCCCCAGCATTTT.

The chain carries TRBV12-3 or TRBV12-4 and TRBJ1-6, with D tentatively TRBD1 (6 bases). The CDR3 contains 16 residues. The V gene lost 1 base and the J gene lost 8 bases, with 15 bases spanning the gap. The CDR3: CASSLGGQGAYSPLHF. The CDR3 nucleotides read TGTGCCAGCAGTTTAGGGGGGCAAGGAGCTTATTCACCCCTCCACTTT.

This clonotype was observed a handful of times. The chain recombines TRBV7-3 with TRBJ1-6; perhaps TRBD1 as D (5 bases). Trimming left V 5 bases short and J 7 bases short, with 15 bases between. This CDR3 is 15 amino acids long. Germline V gene lookup returns CDR1 SGHTA and CDR2 FQGTGA. DNA for the CDR3: TGTGCCAGCAGCGCCGACAGCGAGTTAAATTCACCCCTCCACTTT. It specifies CASSADSELNSPLHF.

The chain joins TRBV3-1 to TRBJ2-5; maybe TRBD2 (6 bases). The CDR3 runs to 13 residues. The V gene's germline CDR1 is LGHDT and CDR2 YNNKEL (reference sequence). Trimming removed 2 bases at V and 4 bases at J, with 8 bases between. CDR3 region: CASSQYSGETQYF. The CDR3 region has the DNA TGTGCCAGCAGCCAATATAGCGGAGAGACCCAGTACTTC.

This chain connects TRBV30 to TRBJ2-1, with D perhaps matching TRBD1 or TRBD2 (5 bases each). From germline, CDR1 is GTSNPN and CDR2 SVGIG (reference sequence). This CDR3 is built from 14 residues. Trimming removed 2 bases at V and 5 bases at J, with 13 bases between. CDR3 loop: CAWSWGQTNNEQFF. CDR3 nucleotide sequence: TGTGCCTGGAGTTGGGGCCAGACTAACAATGAGCAGTTCTTC.

A few counts support this clonotype. This chain connects TRBV7-9 to TRBJ2-2; tentative D call: TRBD1 (6 bases). Deletions cut 2 bases from V and 1 base from J, with 17 bases between. The CDR3 covers 18 residues. Germline V gives CDR1 SEHNR, CDR2 FQNEAQ (reference sequence). The CDR3 loop is CASSLMDSPTRNTGELFF. The CDR3 coding sequence is TGTGCCAGCAGCTTAATGGACAGTCCAACTCGGAACACCGGGGAGCTGTTTTTT. The variable domain in full, completed from reference TRBV7-9 and TRBJ2-2, reads DTGVSQNPRHKITKRGQNVTFRCDPISEHNRLYWYRQTLGQGPEFLTYFQNEAQLEKSRLLSDRFSAERPKGSFSTLEIQRTEQGDSAMYLCASSLMDSPTRNTGELFFGEGSRLTVL.

This sequence joins TRBV5-6 and TRBJ2-7; D is ambiguous. The better agreement between TRBJ2-1 and the DNA end casts doubt on the J call. Per germline, CDR1 SGHDT and CDR2 YYEEEE. The CDR3 sequence is 14 residues long. The CDR3 DNA sequence: TGTGCCAGCAGCTTGGGCCCAGACTACAATGAGCAGTTCTTC. Protein: CASSLGPDYNEQFF.

This clonotype was counted only a few times. The rearrangement joins TRBV2 to TRBJ2-5; perhaps TRBD2 as D (5 bases). Gene TRBJ2-1 matches the end of the DNA better, so the J call may be wrong. This CDR3 is 15 amino acids long. CDR1 SNHLY and CDR2 FYNNEI come from the germline V gene. The CDR3 DNA sequence: TGTGCCAGCAGTGAAACGGAGGCCGCCTACAATGAGCAGTTCTTC. Protein product: CASSETEAAYNEQFF.

The V and J genes are TRBV7-8 and TRBJ2-5; the match to TRBD2 covers 10 bases. The J call is doubtful: the DNA matches TRBJ2-7 better. This CDR3 has 17 residues. Germline CDR1 reads SGHVS; CDR2 reads FQNEAQ. CDR3 sequence reads: CASSLRTSGALYYEQYF. The CDR3 DNA reads as TGTGCCAGCAGCTTAAGAACTAGCGGGGCGCTTTACTACGAGCAGTACTTC.

This clonotype was recorded at least ten times. V usage is TRBV5-4 and J usage is TRBJ2-5; a possible D gene is TRBD1 (5 bases). The CDR3 runs to 13 residues. The V gene's germline CDR1 is SGHNT and CDR2 YYREEE (reference sequence). The ends were cut back, 4 bases at V and 2 bases at J, with 9 bases in the middle. CDR3 sequence (DNA): TGTGCCAGCAGCACTCAGGGACAAGAGACCCAGTACTTC. It yields the protein CASSTQGQETQYF.

This clonotype was counted a few times. The rearrangement joins TRBV3-1 to TRBJ2-1; 8 bases align to TRBD2. The V gene's germline CDR1 is LGHDT and CDR2 YNNKEL (reference sequence). The CDR3 is 17 residues long. Trimming at V came to 0 bases and at J to 5 bases, leaving 9 bases not matched to a gene. The CDR3 coding sequence is TGTGCCAGCAGCCAAGATAGGCCAGCGGGGGTGCACAATGAGCAGTTCTTC. It codes for CASSQDRPAGVHNEQFF.

This chain uses TRBV29-1 with TRBJ1-2; D gene uncertain. Germline CDR1 and CDR2: SQVTM and ANQGSEA. The CDR3 runs 10 residues. Trimming shortened V by 0 bases and J by 6 bases, and 2 bases separated the two germline ends. The CDR3 region is CSVEENGYTF. CDR3 DNA sequence: TGCAGCGTTGAAGAAAATGGCTACACCTTC. The full variable domain, in which reference TRBV29-1 and TRBJ1-2 provide the parts outside the CDR3, is SAVISQKPSRDICQRGTSLTIQCQVDSQVTMMFWYRQQPGQSLTLIATANQGSEATYESGFVIDKFPISRPNLTFSTLTVSNMSPEDSSIYLCSVEENGYTFGSGTRLTVV.

CDR3 loop: CASSAFQVSGAFQETQYF. Here the CDR3 DNA reads TGTGCCAGCAGTGCATTTCAGGTGTCAGGGGCGTTTCAAGAGACCCAGTACTTC. This chain joins TRBV25-1 and TRBJ2-5, with a tentative D call TRBD1 (6 bases). The CDR3 spans 18 residues. V shed 4 bases and J shed 2 bases, with 23 bases lying between them. In germline, CDR1 is MGHDK, CDR2 SYGVNS.